This T cell receptor (beta chain) was recorded in a study of response to subunit inactivated influenza vaccine. V lost 4 bases to trimming and J lost 5 bases, with 11 bases between them. Germline-derived CDR1 and CDR2 are MDHEN and SYDVKM. The CDR3 covers 13 residues. General study findings and limits: A suggestion made by the authors is that each seasonal influenza vaccination recruits few new T cells.

At least ten counts were recorded for this clonotype. Antigen unknown. TCRdb itself ran the RT-PCR reads through MiXCR, one entry per CDR3 protein. The sample consists of fewer than 750,000 distinct CDR3 sequences, approximately 15% of them appearing once. The V call is TRBV28, the J call TRBJ2-5; TRBD1 is a possible D gene (6 bases). Material: PBMCs from blood, obtained 11 to 12 days after vaccination. The receptor's source is a man aged 45-65 years who received an inactivated influenza vaccine. CDR3 loop: CASSSRGRETQYF. In DNA form, the CDR3 reads TGTGCCAGCAGTTCCAGGGGTCGGGAGACCCAGTACTTC.